Listed below are T cell receptor beta chains from one sample, sequenced in a study of T cell responses to AZD1222 COVID-19 vaccine. Here immunoSEQ multiplex PCR was the method, and the copy in TCRdb shows in-frame clones only, minus some. The data show roughly 99,000 clones, about nine tenths seen once. Specimen: peripheral blood, collected 28 days after the second AZD1222 dose. These receptors came from an adult who received the AZD1222 COVID-19 vaccine. Each CDR3 is given with its conserved first and last residue. The order of the fields is J gene, clone size, V gene, D gene, CDR3 DNA, CDR3 protein. D genes are given only for firm matches. Rows give clone size only sometimes, using once, few, many, or a class for an expanded clone.

j_call: TRBJ2-1; clone_size: once; v_call: TRBV29-1; d_call: TRBD2; cdr3_nt: TGCAGCGTTTTAGCGGGACTAGCGCGTGAGCAGTTCTTC; cdr3_aa: CSVLAGLAREQFF
j_call: TRBJ2-1; clone_size: -; v_call: TRBV10-3; d_call: TRBD1; cdr3_nt: TGTGCCATCGAGGGACAGGGGAATGAGCAGTTCTTC; cdr3_aa: CAIEGQGNEQFF
j_call: TRBJ2-1; clone_size: -; v_call: TRBV30; d_call: -; cdr3_nt: TGTGCCTGGAGCGTATACAATGAGCAGTTCTTC; cdr3_aa: CAWSVYNEQFF
j_call: TRBJ1-1; clone_size: -; v_call: TRBV6-4; d_call: -; cdr3_nt: TGTGCCAGCAGTGCGGCATCGAACACTGAAGCTTTCTTT; cdr3_aa: CASSAASNTEAFF
j_call: TRBJ1-6; clone_size: -; v_call: TRBV6-1; d_call: -; cdr3_nt: TGTGCCAGCAGTGAACTTGGAAATTCAAATAATTCACCCCTCCACTTT; cdr3_aa: CASSELGNSNNSPLHF
j_call: TRBJ1-1; clone_size: -; v_call: TRBV29-1; d_call: -; cdr3_nt: TGCAGCGTTGTGTTAAGAGGGTTAGGCACTGAAGCTTTCTTT; cdr3_aa: CSVVLRGLGTEAFF
j_call: TRBJ2-1; clone_size: -; v_call: TRBV4-1; d_call: -; cdr3_nt: TGCGCCAGCAGCCAATTCGGTAGTAATGAGCAGTTCTTC; cdr3_aa: CASSQFGSNEQFF
j_call: TRBJ2-6; clone_size: -; v_call: TRBV6-5; d_call: -; cdr3_nt: TGTGCCAGCAGTTCCGGCCTTTTTGGGGCCAACGTCCTGACTTTC; cdr3_aa: CASSSGLFGANVLTF
j_call: TRBJ2-5; clone_size: -; v_call: TRBV20-1; d_call: -; cdr3_nt: TGCAGTGCTAGTGTTCAAGGGACTTTCCAAGAGACCCAGTACTTC; cdr3_aa: CSASVQGTFQETQYF
j_call: TRBJ2-4; clone_size: -; v_call: TRBV2; d_call: TRBD1; cdr3_nt: TGTGCCAGCAGAGACAGGGCAAACAAAAACATTCAGTACTTC; cdr3_aa: CASRDRANKNIQYF
j_call: TRBJ2-7; clone_size: -; v_call: TRBV25-1; d_call: TRBD2; cdr3_nt: TGTGCCAGCAGGAGGGCCGCGGGAGGGAGGACCTACGAGCAGTACTTC; cdr3_aa: CASRRAAGGRTYEQYF
j_call: TRBJ2-6; clone_size: -; v_call: TRBV19; d_call: -; cdr3_nt: TGTGCCAGTAGTCCCTTAGGACGAAGCTTTTTCTCTGGGGCCAACGTCCTGACTTTC; cdr3_aa: CASSPLGRSFFSGANVLTF
j_call: TRBJ1-3; clone_size: -; v_call: TRBV6-8; d_call: -; cdr3_nt: TGTGCCAGCAGGCCCGACCGAGGGCCGAGGGGAAACACCATATATTTT; cdr3_aa: CASRPDRGPRGNTIYF
j_call: TRBJ1-6; clone_size: -; v_call: TRBV4-1; d_call: -; cdr3_nt: TGCGCCAGCAGCCAAGTTCACAGAAATTCACCCCTCCACTTT; cdr3_aa: CASSQVHRNSPLHF